This record concerns one T cell receptor (beta chain) sequence. Its antigen is not known. This record comes from a study of graft-versus-host responses after intestinal transplantation. Study in general: Following induction with anti-thymocyte globulin, all recipients were given tacrolimus and steroids for two to three years.

Libraries were prepared by immunoSEQ multiplex PCR; TCRdb keeps only in-frame clonotypes and omits some of them. The profile shows around 77,000 clones, approximately 94% of them singletons. The CDR3 has 17 residues. CDR1 and CDR2 from the germline V gene are SGHRS and YFSETQ. The V gene end was trimmed by 4 bases and the J gene end by 1 base; junction bases not matched to a gene: 10. Findings and caveats of the study: Early after transplant, HvG declines were associated with peak levels of circulating GvH clones.

V gene TRBV5-1 combines with J gene TRBJ2-3; TRBD1 matches 9 bases. Sequenced here: unstimulated CD8+ T cells sorted from spleen or lymph node cells, sampled before intestinal transplant. This TCR was recovered from a human donor who received an intestinal transplant. CDR3 residues: CASSEKNRGRGTDTQYF. Here the CDR3 DNA reads TGCGCCAGCAGCGAGAAAAACAGGGGGCGCGGCACAGATACGCAGTATTTT.